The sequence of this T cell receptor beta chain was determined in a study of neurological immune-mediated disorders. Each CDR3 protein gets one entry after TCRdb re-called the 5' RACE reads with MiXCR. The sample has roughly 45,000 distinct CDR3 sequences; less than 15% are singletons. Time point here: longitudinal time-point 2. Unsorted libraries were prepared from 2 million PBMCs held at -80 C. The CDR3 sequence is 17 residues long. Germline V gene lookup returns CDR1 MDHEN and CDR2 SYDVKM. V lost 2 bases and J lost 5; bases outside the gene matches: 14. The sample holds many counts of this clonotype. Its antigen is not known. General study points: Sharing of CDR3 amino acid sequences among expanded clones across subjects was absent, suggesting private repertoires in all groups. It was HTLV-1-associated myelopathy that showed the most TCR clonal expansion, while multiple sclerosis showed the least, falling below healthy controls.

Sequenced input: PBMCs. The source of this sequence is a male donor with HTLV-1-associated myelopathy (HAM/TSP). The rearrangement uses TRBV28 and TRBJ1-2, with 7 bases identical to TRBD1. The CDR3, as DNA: TGTGCCAGCAGTTTACCCTACTGGGACAGCGGCTTATATGGCTACACCTTC. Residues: CASSLPYWDSGLYGYTF.